This record looks at one TCR beta chain sequence and its context. The data derive from a study of blood T cell repertoires in COVID-19. About the research overall: There were acute and convalescent COVID-19 samples, and they came from the United States, Italy and Spain. From T cells, B-cell-depleted T cells, or PBMCs came the material, which was cDNA or gDNA.

The V segment lost 6 bases and the J segment 9 bases; nucleotides outside the gene matches: 8. Per the germline V gene, CDR1 is WSHSY and CDR2 is SAAADI. The CDR3 covers 15 residues. Authors' processing steps: It was from reference gene primer amplification that nucleated cell counts were estimated. Clones were read by immunoSEQ multiplex PCR, and TCRdb kept only the in-frame ones, dropping some. V, J and clone size reflect that table, while D and trimming were determined from the DNA. The sample lists some 56,000 clones, 81% occurring once. The rearrangement joins TRBV10-2 to TRBJ2-1, with TRBD2 matching 13 bases. The sample taken for sequencing was peripheral blood. This clonotype was sampled from a woman over 75 with active or convalescent COVID-19. CDR3: CASRTLAGGPVEQFF. For the CDR3, the DNA is TGCGCCAGCAGAACACTAGCGGGGGGGCCGGTTGAGCAGTTCTTC.